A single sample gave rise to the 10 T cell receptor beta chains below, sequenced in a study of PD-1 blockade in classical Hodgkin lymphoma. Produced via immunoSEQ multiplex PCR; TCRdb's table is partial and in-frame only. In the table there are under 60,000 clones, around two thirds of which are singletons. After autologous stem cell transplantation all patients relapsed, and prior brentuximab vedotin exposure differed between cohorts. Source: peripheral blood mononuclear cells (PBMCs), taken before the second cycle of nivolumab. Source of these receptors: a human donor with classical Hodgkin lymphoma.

The CDR3 is CASSLRSVEMGSIQYF. DNA of the CDR3: TGTGCCAGCTCACTGCGGTCGGTCGAGATGGGGTCCATTCAGTACTTC. This sequence joins TRBV18 and TRBJ2-4; D not resolved. This CDR3 region has 16 residues. CDR1 and CDR2 (germline): KGHSH, LQKENI. V shed 4 bases and J shed 9 bases, with 22 bases lying between them.

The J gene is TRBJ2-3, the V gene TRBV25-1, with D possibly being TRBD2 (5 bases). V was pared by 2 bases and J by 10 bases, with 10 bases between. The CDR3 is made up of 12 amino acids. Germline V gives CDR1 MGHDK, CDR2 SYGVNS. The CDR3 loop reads CASSEGGTAQYF. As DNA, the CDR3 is TGTGCCAGCAGTGAAGGAGGTACTGCGCAGTATTTT.

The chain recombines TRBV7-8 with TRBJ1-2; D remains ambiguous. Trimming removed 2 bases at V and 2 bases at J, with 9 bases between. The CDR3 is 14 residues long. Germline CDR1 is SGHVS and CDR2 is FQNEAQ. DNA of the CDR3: TGTGCCAGCAGCTTAAGAGGGATCAACTATGGCTACACCTTC. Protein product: CASSLRGINYGYTF.

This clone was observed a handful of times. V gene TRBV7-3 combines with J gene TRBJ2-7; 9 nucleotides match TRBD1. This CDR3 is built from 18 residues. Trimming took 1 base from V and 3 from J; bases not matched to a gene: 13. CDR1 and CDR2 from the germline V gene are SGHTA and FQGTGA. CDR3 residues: CASSLKTGGAALGYEQYF. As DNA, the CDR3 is TGTGCCAGCAGCTTAAAAACAGGGGGCGCAGCCTTGGGCTACGAGCAGTACTTC.

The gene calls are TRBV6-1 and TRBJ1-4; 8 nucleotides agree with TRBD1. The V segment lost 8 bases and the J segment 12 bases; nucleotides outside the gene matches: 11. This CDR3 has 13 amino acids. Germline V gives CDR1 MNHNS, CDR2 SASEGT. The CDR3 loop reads CASPESSTGELFF. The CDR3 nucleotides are TGTGCCAGCCCCGAATCTTCGACAGGGGAACTGTTTTTT.

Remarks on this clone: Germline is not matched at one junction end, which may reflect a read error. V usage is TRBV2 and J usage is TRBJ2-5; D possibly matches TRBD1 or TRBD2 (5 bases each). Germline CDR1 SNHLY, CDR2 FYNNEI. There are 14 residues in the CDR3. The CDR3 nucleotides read TGTACCAGCACCCGGGACCCCAGGGCGGAGACCCAGTACTTC. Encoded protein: CTSTRDPRAETQYF.

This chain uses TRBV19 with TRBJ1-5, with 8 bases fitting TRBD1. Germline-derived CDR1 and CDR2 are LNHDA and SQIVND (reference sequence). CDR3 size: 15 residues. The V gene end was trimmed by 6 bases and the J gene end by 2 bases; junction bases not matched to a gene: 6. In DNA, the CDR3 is TGTGCCAGTAGGGGACAGGCGGGAGGCAATCAGCCCCAGCATTTT. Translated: CASRGQAGGNQPQHF. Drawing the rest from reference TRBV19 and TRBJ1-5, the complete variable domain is DGGITQSPKYLFRKEGQNVTLSCEQNLNHDAMYWYRQDPGQGLRLIYYSQIVNDFQKGDIAEGYSVSREKKESFPLTVTSAQKNPTAFYLCASRGQAGGNQPQHFGDGTRLSIL.

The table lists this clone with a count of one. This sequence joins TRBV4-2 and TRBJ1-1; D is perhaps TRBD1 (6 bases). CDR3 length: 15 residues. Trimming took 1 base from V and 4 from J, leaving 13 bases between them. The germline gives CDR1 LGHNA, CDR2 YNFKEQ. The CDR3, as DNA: TGTGCCAGCAGCCAAGCGGGGGCGCGAAGCACTGAAGCTTTCTTT. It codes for CASSQAGARSTEAFF.

The CDR3 loop reads CASSPLFAGAAPYEQYF. The CDR3 DNA follows: TGTGCCAGCTCACCACTTTTTGCGGGAGCGGCCCCCTACGAGCAGTACTTC. V gene TRBV18 combines with J gene TRBJ2-7, with 7 bases that match TRBD2. The V gene end was trimmed by 1 base and the J gene end by 2 bases; junction bases not matched to a gene: 11. There are 17 residues in the CDR3. The germline gives CDR1 KGHSH, CDR2 LQKENI.

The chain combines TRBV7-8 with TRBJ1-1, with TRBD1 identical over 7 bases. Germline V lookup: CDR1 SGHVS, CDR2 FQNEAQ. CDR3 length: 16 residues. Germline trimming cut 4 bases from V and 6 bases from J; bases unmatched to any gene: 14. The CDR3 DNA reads TGTGCCAGCAGCTCACCTGACAGGGTGCTGTCCGCTGAAGCTTTCTTT. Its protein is CASSSPDRVLSAEAFF.